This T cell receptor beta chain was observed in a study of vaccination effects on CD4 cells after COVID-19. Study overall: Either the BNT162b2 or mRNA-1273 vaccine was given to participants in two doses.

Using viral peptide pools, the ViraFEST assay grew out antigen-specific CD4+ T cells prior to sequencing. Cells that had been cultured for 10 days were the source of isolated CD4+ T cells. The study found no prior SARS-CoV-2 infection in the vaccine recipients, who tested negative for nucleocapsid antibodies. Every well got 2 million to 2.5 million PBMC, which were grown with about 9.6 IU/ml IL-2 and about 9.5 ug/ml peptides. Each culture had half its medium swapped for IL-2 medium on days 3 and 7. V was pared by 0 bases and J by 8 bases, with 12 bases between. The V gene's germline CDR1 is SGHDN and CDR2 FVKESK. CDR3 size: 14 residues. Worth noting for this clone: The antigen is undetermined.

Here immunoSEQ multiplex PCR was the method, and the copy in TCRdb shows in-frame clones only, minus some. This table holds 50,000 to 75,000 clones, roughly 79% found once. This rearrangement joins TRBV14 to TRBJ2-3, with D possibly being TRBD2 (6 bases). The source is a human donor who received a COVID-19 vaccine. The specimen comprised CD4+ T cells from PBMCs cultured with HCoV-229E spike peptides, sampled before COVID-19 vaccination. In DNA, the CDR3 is TGTGCCAGCAGCCAAGATCGGTTGCGGGGTACGCAGTATTTT. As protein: CASSQDRLRGTQYF.